This T cell receptor (beta chain) came from a study of radiotherapy plus CTLA-4 blockade in lung cancer. Focal radiation with ipilimumab CTLA-4 blockade was given to patients with chemo-refractory metastatic non-small-cell lung cancer. The CDR3 length is 15 residues. Germline loops: CDR1 SGDLS, CDR2 YYNGEE. V shed 2 bases and J 1 base; nucleotides not matched to a gene: 4. This table comes from immunoSEQ multiplex PCR, and its TCRdb copy is limited to in-frame clones, with some not included. The sample shows 70,000 to 90,000 clones, around 79% of them seen only once. The sample was peripheral blood, taken from a patient treated with radiotherapy plus ipilimumab. This sequence was found in a human donor with non-small cell lung cancer whose response to radiotherapy plus ipilimumab could not be evaluated. Some clones in this sample may be carry-over from other donors' samples. This chain joins TRBV9 and TRBJ1-1, with 8 bases matching TRBD1. Here the CDR3 reads CASSVQGAANTEAFF. CDR3 in DNA: TGTGCCAGCAGCGTTCAGGGGGCGGCGAACACTGAAGCTTTCTTT.